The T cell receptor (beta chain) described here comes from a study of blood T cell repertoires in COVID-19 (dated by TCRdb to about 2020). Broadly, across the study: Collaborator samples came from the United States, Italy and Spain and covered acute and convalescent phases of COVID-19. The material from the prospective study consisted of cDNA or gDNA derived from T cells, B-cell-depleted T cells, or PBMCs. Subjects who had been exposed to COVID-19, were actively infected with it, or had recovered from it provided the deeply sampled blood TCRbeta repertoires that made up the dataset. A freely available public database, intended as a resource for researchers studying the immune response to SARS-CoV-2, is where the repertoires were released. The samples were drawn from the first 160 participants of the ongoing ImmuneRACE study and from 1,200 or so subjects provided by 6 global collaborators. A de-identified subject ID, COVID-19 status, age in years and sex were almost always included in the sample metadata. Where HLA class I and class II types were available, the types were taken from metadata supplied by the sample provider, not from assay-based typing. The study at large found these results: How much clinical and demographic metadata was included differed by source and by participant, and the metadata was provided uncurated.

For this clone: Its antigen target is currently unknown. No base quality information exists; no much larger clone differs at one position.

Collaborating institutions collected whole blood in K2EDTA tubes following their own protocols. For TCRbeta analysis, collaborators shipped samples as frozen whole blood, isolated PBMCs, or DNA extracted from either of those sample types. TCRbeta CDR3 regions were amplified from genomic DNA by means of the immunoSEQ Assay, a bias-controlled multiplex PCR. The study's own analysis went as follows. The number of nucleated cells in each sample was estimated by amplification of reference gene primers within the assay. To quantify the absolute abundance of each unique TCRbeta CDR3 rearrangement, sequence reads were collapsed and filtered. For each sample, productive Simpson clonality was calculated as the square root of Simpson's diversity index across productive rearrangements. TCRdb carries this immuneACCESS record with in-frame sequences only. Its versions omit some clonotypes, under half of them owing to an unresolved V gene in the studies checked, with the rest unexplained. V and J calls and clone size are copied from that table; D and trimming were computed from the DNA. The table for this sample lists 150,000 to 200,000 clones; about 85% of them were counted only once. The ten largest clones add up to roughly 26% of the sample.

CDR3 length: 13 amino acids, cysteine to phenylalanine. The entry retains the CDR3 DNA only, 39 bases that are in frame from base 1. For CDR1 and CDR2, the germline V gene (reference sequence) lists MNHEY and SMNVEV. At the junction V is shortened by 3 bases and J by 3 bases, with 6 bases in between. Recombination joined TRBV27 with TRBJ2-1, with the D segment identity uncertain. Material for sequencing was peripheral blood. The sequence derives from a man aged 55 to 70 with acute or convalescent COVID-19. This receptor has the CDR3 CASSFTIYNEQFF. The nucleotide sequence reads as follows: TGTGCCAGCAGTTTTACTATCTACAATGAGCAGTTCTTC.